Listed below are T cell receptor beta chains from one sample, sequenced in a study of T cells after yellow fever vaccination. MiXCR, run by TCRdb on the 5' RACE reads, gives a single entry per CDR3 protein. The data contain just under 600,000 distinct CDR3 sequences, 13% of them singletons. The source material was PBMCs, sampled on the day of the yellow fever booster vaccination. These receptors all come from a young man who received the YFV17D yellow fever vaccine. Both conserved end residues are part of each CDR3. D genes are given only for firm matches. Some rows have no size entry. The others give once, few or many, or a class for an expanded clone.

TRBJ2-7,NA,many,TRBV7-9,TGTGCCAGCAGCTTAGTGTCTGGATACGAGCAGTACTTC,CASSLVSGYEQYF
TRBJ2-7,TRBD1,few,TRBV29-1,TGCAGCGCCCGGGGACAGGGGGCGTCCTACGAGCAGTACTTC,CSARGQGASYEQYF
TRBJ2-2,NA,few,TRBV12-3/TRBV12-4,TGTGCCAGCATATCAAAACCGAACACCGGGGAGCTGTTTTTT,CASISKPNTGELFF
TRBJ1-4,NA,few,TRBV2,TGTGCCAGCAGTGGATATGAAAAACTGTTTTTT,CASSGYEKLFF
TRBJ1-4,NA,few,TRBV12-3/TRBV12-4,TGTGCCAGCACCCCCGCTCATGCAACTAATGAAAAACTGTTTTTT,CASTPAHATNEKLFF
TRBJ2-2,NA,NA,TRBV9,TGTGCCAGTGGCGAAGCGAACACCGGGGAGCTGTTTTTT,CASGEANTGELFF
TRBJ2-1,TRBD2,few,TRBV2,TGTGCCAGCAGTGAAGGGAGCGGGAGAATCAATGAGCAGTTCTTC,CASSEGSGRINEQFF
TRBJ2-7,NA,NA,TRBV10-2,TGCGCCAGCAGTGAGTCATCGAGGATGACCTACGAGCAGTACTTC,CASSESSRMTYEQYF
TRBJ2-5,TRBD1,NA,TRBV10-3,TGTGCCATCACCTCGGGACAGGCGGCGGGGGAGACCCAGTACTTC,CAITSGQAAGETQYF
TRBJ1-5,NA,NA,TRBV5-6,TGTGCCAGCAGCCCGAACCGGGGTTATAGCAATCAGCACCAGCATTTT,CASSPNRGYSNQHQHF
TRBJ2-4,NA,NA,TRBV7-2,TGTGCCAGCAGGCCCCCGGGGGAAAACATTCAGTACTTC,CASRPPGENIQYF
TRBJ2-5,NA,many,TRBV4-2,TGTGCCAGCAGCCGGCCCCGGGAAGATTGGGCAGAGACCCAGTACTTC,CASSRPREDWAETQYF